Shown below are 23 T cell receptor beta chains from a single sample sequenced in a study of blood T cell repertoires in COVID-19. TCRdb's table, derived via immunoSEQ multiplex PCR, lists solely in-frame clones and lacks some. The sample consists of 120,000 or so clones, over 80% of them appearing once. Sample: peripheral blood. The receptors were sampled from a man in his 70s with acute or convalescent COVID-19.

V is TRBV11-1 and J is TRBJ1-2; TRBD1 matches 9 bases. The J segment lost 8 bases and the V segment lost 5 bases, leaving 9 bases of the junction unmatched. The CDR3 contains 14 residues. CDR1 and CDR2 from the germline V gene are SGHAT and FQDESV (reference sequence). The CDR3 sequence: CASSAGQGIGGYTF. The CDR3 nucleotides read TGTGCCAGCAGCGCCGGACAGGGGATTGGGGGCTACACCTTC.

This clone occurred once. V is TRBV7-9 and J is TRBJ2-7; the D is unclear. Trimming removed 6 bases from V and 0 bases from J, with 9 bases in between. Germline V CDR1 and CDR2: SEHNR, FQNEAQ (reference sequence). The CDR3 length is 13 residues. CDR3 region: CASSHQDSYEQYF. CDR3 nucleotide sequence: TGTGCCAGCAGTCACCAGGACTCCTACGAGCAGTACTTC.

The chain recombines TRBV7-8 with TRBJ2-3, with D uncertain. Trimming stripped 0 bases from V and 2 bases from J, with 9 bases between. The CDR3 is 15 residues long. CDR1 is SGHVS, CDR2 FQNEAQ, per germline. The DNA for the CDR3 is TGTGCCAGCAGCTTAGCTTCTTATCCCACAGATACGCAGTATTTT. It translates to CASSLASYPTDTQYF.

This chain joins TRBV6-6 and TRBJ1-5, with no clear D. V shed 2 bases and J shed 0 bases, with 8 bases lying between them. The CDR3 has 15 residues. Germline V gives CDR1 MNHNY, CDR2 SVGAGI (reference sequence). In nucleotides, the CDR3 is TGTGCCAGCAGTTACCGGGAGATTAGCAATCAGCCCCAGCATTTT. As protein: CASSYREISNQPQHF.

The chain employs TRBV6-6 and TRBJ1-5, with no clear D. The germline gives CDR1 MNHNY, CDR2 SVGAGI (reference sequence). V lost 7 bases and J lost 2, with 15 bases in between. The CDR3 is 15 amino acids. The CDR3 spells CASTPGVFGNQPQHF. In DNA form, the CDR3 reads TGTGCCAGCACCCCCGGGGTATTCGGCAATCAGCCCCAGCATTTT.

This clone is a singleton in its sample. The V gene is TRBV7-2, the J gene TRBJ2-2; the D gene is possibly TRBD1 (5 bases). Germline CDR1 SGHTA, CDR2 FQGNSA. V lost 1 base to trimming and J lost 6 bases, with 12 bases between them. The CDR3 covers 15 residues. CDR3: CASSLVAQVPGELFF. CDR3 in DNA: TGTGCCAGCAGCTTAGTAGCACAGGTCCCCGGGGAGCTGTTTTTT.

The chain links TRBV27 to TRBJ2-7; the match to TRBD2 covers 11 bases. Germline assignment: CDR1 MNHEY and CDR2 SMNVEV (reference sequence). V trimming: 3 bases; J trimming: 2 bases; junction bases outside the gene matches: 6. This CDR3 is 16 amino acids long. The CDR3 sequence: CASSFSETSGAYEQYF. CDR3 in DNA: TGTGCCAGCAGTTTTAGTGAGACTAGCGGGGCCTACGAGCAGTACTTC.

The chain carries TRBV10-3 and TRBJ2-7; D possibly corresponds to TRBD2 (6 bases). Germline V lookup: CDR1 ENHRY, CDR2 SYGVKD. This CDR3 is built from 13 residues. V gave up 4 bases and J gave up 2 bases, with 9 bases separating them. CDR3 region: CAISVGGTYEQYF. Here the CDR3 DNA reads TGTGCCATCAGTGTGGGGGGAACCTACGAGCAGTACTTC.

The chain couples TRBV24-1 to TRBJ1-6, with D tentatively TRBD1 (5 bases). The CDR3 extends over 14 amino acids. The germline V gene has CDR1 KGHDR and CDR2 SFDVKD. With 7 bases removed from V and 10 bases from J, the gap between germline ends came to 16 bases. CDR3 residues: CATRAPGDGSPLHF. Here the CDR3 DNA reads TGTGCCACCAGGGCTCCGGGGGACGGATCACCCCTCCACTTT.

This clone has a single count. The chain couples TRBV10-3 to TRBJ2-2; 11 bases line up with TRBD1. J gave up 2 bases and V 4 bases, and 3 bases lay outside the gene matches. The length of the CDR3 is 16 residues. Per the germline V gene, CDR1 is ENHRY and CDR2 is SYGVKD. CDR3 nucleotide sequence: TGTGCCATCAGTGCTGGACAGGGGGCCAACACCGGGGAGCTGTTTTTT. Translation gives CAISAGQGANTGELFF.

V gene TRBV7-2 combines with J gene TRBJ1-3, with a tentative D call TRBD1 (5 bases). The CDR3 consists of 13 residues. The germline V gene encodes CDR1 SGHTA and CDR2 FQGNSA. Trimming took 5 bases from V and 2 from J, leaving 7 bases between them. CDR3 DNA: TGTGCCAGCAGCGTGGACACTGGAAACACCATATATTTT. This encodes CASSVDTGNTIYF.

The chain carries TRBV5-1 and TRBJ2-7, with 8 bases aligning to TRBD1. This CDR3 region has 17 residues. Unmatched junction bases numbered 16, after V lost 4 bases and J lost 4 bases. Looked up from germline, CDR1 is SGHRS and CDR2 is YFSETQ. CDR3 sequence reads: CASSRGGQATRSYEQYF. The DNA of the CDR3 is TGCGCCAGCAGCCGTGGGGGACAGGCTACTAGAAGTTACGAGCAGTACTTC. Drawing the rest from reference TRBV5-1 and TRBJ2-7, the complete variable domain is KAGVTQTPRYLIKTRGQQVTLSCSPISGHRSVSWYQQTPGQGLQFLFEYFSETQRNKGNFPGRFSGRQFSNSRSEMNVSTLELGDSALYLCASSRGGQATRSYEQYFGPGTRLTVT.

V gene TRBV10-3 combines with J gene TRBJ2-3; no reliable D call. This CDR3 is 15 amino acids long. The V gene lost 7 bases and the J gene lost 6 bases, with 20 bases spanning the gap. CDR1 is ENHRY, CDR2 SYGVKD, per germline. This chain's CDR3 is CAIKMSSPQDDTQYF. For the CDR3, the DNA is TGTGCCATCAAGATGAGTAGCCCCCAAGACGATACGCAGTATTTT.

In regard to this clone: An end of the junction does not agree with germline; a read error may underlie this. The chain combines TRBV15 with TRBJ2-5; 9 bases map to TRBD2. Germline V gives CDR1 LNHNV, CDR2 YYDKDF (reference sequence). The CDR3 covers 18 residues. The CDR3 here is CPPRRGGPAGGRGETQYF. The CDR3 nucleotides are TGCCCCCCCCGCCGCGGGGGCCCCGCGGGGGGGCGAGGCGAGACCCAGTACTTC.

This clone was found a few times. This chain connects TRBV10-2 to TRBJ2-5; 13 bases are a match to TRBD2. Unmatched junction bases numbered 9, after V lost 6 bases and J lost 5 bases. CDR1 is WSHSY and CDR2 is SAAADI in the germline V gene. The length of the CDR3 is 16 residues. As DNA, the CDR3 is TGCGCCAGCAGGGGACTAGCGGGGACTGCTCCGGAGACCCAGTACTTC. Encoded protein: CASRGLAGTAPETQYF.

The J gene is TRBJ2-2, the V gene TRBV19, with TRBD1 identical over 8 bases. The ends lost 5 bases at V and 3 bases at J; junction bases unmatched: 5. This CDR3 spans 15 amino acids. CDR1 LNHDA and CDR2 SQIVND come from the germline V gene (reference sequence). The CDR3 nucleotides read TGTGCCAGTAGTTTAGGACAGGGCTACACCGGGGAGCTGTTTTTT. Residues: CASSLGQGYTGELFF. Filled out from reference TRBV19 and TRBJ2-2, the complete variable domain reads DGGITQSPKYLFRKEGQNVTLSCEQNLNHDAMYWYRQDPGQGLRLIYYSQIVNDFQKGDIAEGYSVSREKKESFPLTVTSAQKNPTAFYLCASSLGQGYTGELFFGEGSRLTVL.

The V and J genes are TRBV11-3 and TRBJ2-3; the D gene is possibly TRBD2 (5 bases). The germline gives CDR1 SGHNT, CDR2 YENEEA. The length of the CDR3 is 12 residues. V was cut by 5 bases and J by 4 bases, with 7 bases left in between. CDR3 residues: CASSRRADTQYF. In DNA form, the CDR3 reads TGTGCCAGCAGCAGGCGGGCAGATACGCAGTATTTT.

This clone was counted at least ten times. This chain connects TRBV7-2 to TRBJ2-1; TRBD2 aligns across 10 bases. The germline V gene encodes CDR1 SGHTA and CDR2 FQGNSA. This CDR3 is built from 16 residues. V shed 3 bases and J 5 bases; nucleotides not matched to a gene: 7. CDR3 in DNA: TGTGCCAGCAGCTTCCCAACTAGCGGGGTGGACAATGAGCAGTTCTTC. The encoded protein is CASSFPTSGVDNEQFF.

The chain couples TRBV3-1 (or the pseudogene TRBV3-2) to TRBJ2-7; D may be TRBD1 (6 bases). The CDR3 runs to 13 residues. Trimming took 4 bases from V and 1 from J, leaving 8 bases between them. The germline V gene has CDR1 LGHDT and CDR2 YNNKEL (reference sequence). CDR3 sequence (DNA): TGTGCCAGCAGCCCCGGACAGTCCTACGAGCAGTACTTC. Residues: CASSPGQSYEQYF.

The CDR3 DNA reads as TGTGCCATCAGTGAGCAGGGAAACACTGAAGCTTTCTTT. Translating gives CAISEQGNTEAFF. The chain has TRBV10-3 and TRBJ1-1; D might be TRBD1 (5 bases). Trimming removed 2 bases at V and 2 bases at J, with 6 bases between. The CDR3 sequence is 13 residues long. The germline V gene encodes CDR1 ENHRY and CDR2 SYGVKD.

The chain carries TRBV18 and TRBJ2-2, with D perhaps matching TRBD2 (6 bases). There are 14 residues in the CDR3. Looked up from germline, CDR1 is KGHSH and CDR2 is LQKENI. The V gene lost 3 bases and the J gene lost 6 bases, with 11 bases spanning the gap. The CDR3 is CASSPRLEPGELFF. CDR3 nucleotides: TGTGCCAGCTCACCGCGACTAGAGCCCGGGGAGCTGTTTTTT.

This clone has just a few counts. CDR3 sequence reads: CASSQGGTVDNEKLFF. In nucleotides, the CDR3 is TGTGCCAGCAGCCAAGGCGGGACGGTTGATAATGAAAAACTGTTTTTT. The chain is built from TRBV4-2 and TRBJ1-4; the D gene is possibly TRBD1 (5 bases). Germline V CDR1 and CDR2: LGHNA, YNFKEQ. V was shortened by 1 base and J by 4 bases, with 13 bases between the two germline ends. The CDR3 contains 16 residues.

The chain employs TRBV7-3 and TRBJ2-3; TRBD1 aligns across 8 bases. CDR1 SGHTA and CDR2 FQGTGA come from the germline V gene. CDR3 length equals 13 residues. V gave up 5 bases and J gave up 5 bases; unmatched junction bases: 3. The CDR3 loop reads CASSLDREDTQYF. The CDR3 coding sequence is TGTGCCAGCAGCCTGGACAGGGAAGATACGCAGTATTTT.